These 10 T cell receptor beta chains originate from one sample sequenced in a study of T cell changes during pregnancy in multiple sclerosis. The assay was immunoSEQ multiplex PCR, and TCRdb's table has in-frame clones only and misses some. The sample lists 40,000 to 50,000 clones; about nine tenths were seen once. Sequences were derived from CD8+ T cells from peripheral blood mononuclear cells, sampled after pregnancy. The receptors were gathered from a female donor with multiple sclerosis, enrolled in a pregnancy study.

This clone was counted once. The chain recombines TRBV5-4 with TRBJ2-1; D is possibly TRBD1 (5 bases). V was trimmed by 2 bases and J by 0 bases, leaving 9 bases between them. Per germline, CDR1 SGHNT and CDR2 YYREEE (reference sequence). This CDR3 is 15 amino acids long. The CDR3 here is CASSLGVSSYNEQFF. The CDR3 coding sequence is TGTGCCAGCAGCTTAGGGGTGAGCTCCTACAATGAGCAGTTCTTC.

The chain is built from TRBV19 and TRBJ2-1; the match to TRBD2 covers 10 bases. This CDR3 has 15 residues. CDR1 is LNHDA, CDR2 SQIVND, per germline (reference sequence). Trimming cost V 3 bases and J 8 bases; bases outside gene matches: 7. CDR3 loop: CASSIVAGGLDEQFF. The CDR3, as DNA: TGTGCCAGTAGTATTGTAGCGGGGGGATTGGATGAGCAGTTCTTC.

The chain combines TRBV25-1 with TRBJ2-2; 11 nucleotides align to TRBD1. V was pared by 4 bases and J by 4 bases, with 11 bases of the junction left unmatched. The germline gives CDR1 MGHDK, CDR2 SYGVNS. The CDR3 spans 18 residues. The CDR3 region is CASSGPDRGLRSTGELFF. CDR3 DNA sequence: TGTGCCAGCAGTGGACCGGACAGGGGGCTTCGTAGCACCGGGGAGCTGTTTTTT.

The genes are TRBV27 and TRBJ2-1, with 7 bases that match TRBD1. V dropped 5 bases and J dropped 6; count of bases not matched to a gene: 10. There are 15 residues in the CDR3. Germline CDR1 is MNHEY and CDR2 is SMNVEV (reference sequence). The CDR3 sequence is CASSTLGGAGNEQFF. The CDR3 DNA is TGTGCCAGCAGTACTTTAGGGGGCGCAGGCAATGAGCAGTTCTTC.

The rearrangement uses TRBV9 and TRBJ1-6, with a possible D match to TRBD1 (5 bases). The germline V gene has CDR1 SGDLS and CDR2 YYNGEE. This CDR3 contains 16 residues. V was cut by 3 bases and J by 8 bases, with 18 bases left in between. The CDR3 nucleotides read TGTGCCAGCAGCGCAAAAGCCGGGCCGGGGGATTCACCCCTCCACTTT. It codes for CASSAKAGPGDSPLHF.

The gene calls are TRBV5-5 and TRBJ1-1; D ambiguous. With 0 bases removed from V and 5 bases from J, the gap between germline ends came to 5 bases. CDR3 length: 12 residues. Germline CDR1 SGHKS, CDR2 YYEKEE (reference sequence). CDR3 residues: CASSLGRTEAFF. Written as DNA, the CDR3 is TGTGCCAGCAGCTTGGGGAGGACTGAAGCTTTCTTT.

V is TRBV21-1 and J is TRBJ2-5; TRBD2 was called by the table and not checked on the DNA. TRBV21-1 is assigned pseudogene status. The CDR3 covers 16 residues. CDR3 bases: TGTGCCAGCAGCCAGGGGACTAGCGTCGGCCAAGAGACCCAGTACTTC. It is translated as CASSQGTSVGQETQYF.

This chain links TRBV7-9 with TRBJ1-1; 7 bases are a match to TRBD1. The CDR3 has 15 amino acids. The V segment lost 5 bases and the J segment 1 base; nucleotides outside the gene matches: 7. Germline V gene sequence: CDR1 SEHNR, CDR2 FQNEAQ (reference sequence). The CDR3 protein is CASSNPDRPNTEAFF. The CDR3 nucleotides are TGTGCCAGCAGCAATCCGGACAGGCCGAACACTGAAGCTTTCTTT.

The chain carries TRBV5-6 and TRBJ1-1; 10 bases match TRBD1. V lost 4 bases and J lost 1; bases outside the gene matches: 10. Germline CDR1 reads SGHDT; CDR2 reads YYEEEE. The CDR3 runs to 17 residues. The CDR3 DNA reads as TGTGCCAGCAGCCACAACCGGGACAGGGGACCGAACACTGAAGCTTTCTTT. This gives the protein CASSHNRDRGPNTEAFF.

J is TRBJ2-5 and V is TRBV18, with 7 nucleotides matching TRBD1. The CDR3 length is 15 residues. Trimming cost V 3 bases and J 0 bases; bases outside gene matches: 4. Germline V gene sequence: CDR1 KGHSH, CDR2 LQKENI. The CDR3 nucleotides read TGTGCCAGCTCACCCGGGACAGTATACCAAGAGACCCAGTACTTC. Its translation is CASSPGTVYQETQYF.